This TCR beta chain came from a study of PD-1 blockade in classical Hodgkin lymphoma. Documented time point: cycle 4 day 1 (C4D1), after less than 7 weeks of nivolumab. Relapses following autologous stem cell transplantation were seen in all patients, with brentuximab vedotin exposure varying. Assay: immunoSEQ multiplex PCR; the TCRdb copy retains only in-frame clones and omits some. The data contain about 28,000 clones, about 80% of them seen just once; the ten biggest clones take up roughly 15%. The CDR3 sequence is 15 residues long. Germline V lookup: CDR1 SGHRS, CDR2 YFSETQ. The ends were cut back, 0 bases at V and 7 bases at J, with 14 bases in the middle.

The chain joins TRBV5-1 to TRBJ2-1; D not certain. Sequencing used peripheral blood mononuclear cells (PBMCs), obtained before the fourth cycle of nivolumab. The TCR originated in a human donor with classical Hodgkin lymphoma. In nucleotides, the CDR3 is TGCGCCAGCAGCTTGGATAGTGTAGCATCAAATGAGCAGTTCTTC. Protein sequence: CASSLDSVASNEQFF.